The clone carrying this TCR beta chain was seen ten or more times. Its antigen remains unidentified. The sample belongs to a study of identical twins. CDR1 is SGHRS, CDR2 YFSETQ, per germline. The CDR3 spans 15 residues. Trimming pared 0 bases from V and 2 bases from J, leaving 11 bases between. cDNA molecules carried unique molecular identifiers, and template switching added a universal primer site. One entry per CDR3 protein results from TCRdb running MiXCR on the 5' RACE reads. The data show hundreds of thousands of distinct CDR3 sequences, less than 10% seen once. Study-wide results and limits: Some out-of-frame alpha sequences were shared by twins, and these showed excess low generation probability. The models systematically underestimated how much out-of-frame TCR alpha was shared in monozygotic twins.

All donors were healthy, and all were Caucasian. A further study also used this sample, focusing on yellow fever vaccine responses in identical twins.

This chain uses TRBV5-1 with TRBJ1-2; no clear D gene. Sequencing was done on a sample of PBMCs. This receptor was taken from a young woman in good health. CDR3 loop: CASSLVAESNYGYTF. DNA of the CDR3: TGCGCCAGCAGCTTGGTAGCGGAAAGCAACTATGGCTACACCTTC.